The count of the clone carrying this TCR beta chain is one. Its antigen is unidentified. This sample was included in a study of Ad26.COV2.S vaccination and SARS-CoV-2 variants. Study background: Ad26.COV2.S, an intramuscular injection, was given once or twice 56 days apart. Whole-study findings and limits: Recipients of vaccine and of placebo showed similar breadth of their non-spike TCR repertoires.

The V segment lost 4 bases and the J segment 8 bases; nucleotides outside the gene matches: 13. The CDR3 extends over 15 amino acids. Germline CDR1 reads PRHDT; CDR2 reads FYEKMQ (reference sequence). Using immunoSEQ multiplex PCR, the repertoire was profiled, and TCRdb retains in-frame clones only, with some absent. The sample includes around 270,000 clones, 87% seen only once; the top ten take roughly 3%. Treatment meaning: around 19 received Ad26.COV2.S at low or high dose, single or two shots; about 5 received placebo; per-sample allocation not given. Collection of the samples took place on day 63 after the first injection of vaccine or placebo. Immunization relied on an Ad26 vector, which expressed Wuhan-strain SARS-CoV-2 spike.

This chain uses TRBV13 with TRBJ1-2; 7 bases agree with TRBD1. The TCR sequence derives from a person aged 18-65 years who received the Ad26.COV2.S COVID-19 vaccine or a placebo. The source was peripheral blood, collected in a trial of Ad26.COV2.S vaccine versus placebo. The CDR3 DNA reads TGTGCCAGCAGCTCAGACAGGGCTGTAACCGACGGCTACACCTTC. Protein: CASSSDRAVTDGYTF.